A single count supports the clone carrying this T cell receptor (beta chain). Its antigen is undetermined. The authors split each subset's genomic DNA evenly across several immunoSEQ plates. Repertoires were generated with immunoSEQ multiplex PCR, while TCRdb's copy carries only in-frame clones and drops some. The sample has under 2,500,000 clones, roughly 95% seen once; the top ten hold 0.1% to 0.15%. These data belong to a study of shared clonotypes between healthy human individuals. Study in general: Researchers assigned three CD4 naive, three CD4 memory, two CD8 naive and one CD8 memory plate to each donor.

Study observations and caveats: Larger richness was generally estimated for naive than memory subsets.

Germline trimming cut 4 bases from V and 7 bases from J; bases unmatched to any gene: 10. The CDR3 has 15 residues. CDR1 and CDR2 from the germline V gene are SGHTA and FQGNSA. Sequenced sample: naive CD4+ T cells sorted from blood. The sample's subset: CD45RA+ positively selected. This TCR was recovered from a young man in good health. This chain joins TRBV7-2 and TRBJ2-3; 8 bases are a match to TRBD2. CDR3 protein: CASSSQSGGTYTQYF. The DNA for the CDR3 is TGTGCCAGCAGCTCCCAAAGCGGGGGAACTTATACGCAGTATTTT.